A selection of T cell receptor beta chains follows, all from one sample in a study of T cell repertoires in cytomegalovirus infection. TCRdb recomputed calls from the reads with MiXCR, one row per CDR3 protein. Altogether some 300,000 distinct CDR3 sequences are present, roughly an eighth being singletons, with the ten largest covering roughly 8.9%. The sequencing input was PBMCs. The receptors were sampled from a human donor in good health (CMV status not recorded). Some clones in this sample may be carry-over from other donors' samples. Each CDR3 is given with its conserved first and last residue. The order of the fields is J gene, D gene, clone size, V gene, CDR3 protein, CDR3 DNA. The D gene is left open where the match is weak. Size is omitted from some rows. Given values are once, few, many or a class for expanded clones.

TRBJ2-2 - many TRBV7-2 CASSLSATANTGELFF TGTGCCAGCAGCTTATCGGCGACAGCGAACACCGGGGAGCTGTTTTTT
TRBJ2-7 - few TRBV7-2 CASSPGGTRRYEQYF TGTGCCAGCAGCCCGGGCGGGACAAGAAGGTACGAGCAGTACTTC
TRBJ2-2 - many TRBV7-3 CASSSQGTNTGELFF TGTGCCAGCAGCTCACAGGGAACGAACACCGGGGAGCTGTTTTTT
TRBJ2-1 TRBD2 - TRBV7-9 CAGSLGTIGNEQFF TGTGCCGGCAGCCTCGGGACTATTGGCAATGAGCAGTTCTTC
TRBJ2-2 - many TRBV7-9 CASSLRVSNTGELFF TGTGCCAGCAGCCTCAGGGTTTCGAACACCGGGGAGCTGTTTTTT
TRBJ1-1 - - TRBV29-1 CSVVDSTEAFF TGCAGCGTTGTTGACAGTACTGAAGCTTTCTTT
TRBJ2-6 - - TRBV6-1 CASSVGRGVSANVLTF TGTGCCAGCAGTGTAGGTCGGGGCGTCTCGGCCAACGTCCTGACTTTC
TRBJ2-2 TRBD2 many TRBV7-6 CASRRLAGGSFANTGELFF TGTGCCAGCAGGAGACTAGCGGGGGGCTCGTTCGCGAACACCGGGGAGCTGTTTTTT
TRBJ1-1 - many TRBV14 CASSRLGASDYTEAFF TGTGCCAGCAGCCGTCTGGGCGCGTCCGACTACACTGAAGCTTTCTTT
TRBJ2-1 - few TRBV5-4 CASSSAGDPAYNEQFF TGTGCCAGCAGCTCGGCCGGAGACCCTGCCTACAATGAGCAGTTCTTC
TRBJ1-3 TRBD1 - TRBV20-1 CSARTGTGGEGNTIYF TGCAGTGCTAGGACGGGGACAGGGGGTGAAGGAAACACCATATATTTT
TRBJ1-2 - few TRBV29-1 CSVAEGRAPLGYGYTF TGCAGCGTTGCTGAAGGGAGGGCACCATTGGGCTATGGCTACACCTTC
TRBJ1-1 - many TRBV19 CASSKQGMNTEAFF TGTGCCAGTAGTAAACAGGGAATGAACACTGAAGCTTTCTTT
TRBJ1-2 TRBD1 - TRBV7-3 CASGYRGQTDGYTF TGTGCCAGCGGCTACAGGGGGCAGACGGATGGCTACACCTTC
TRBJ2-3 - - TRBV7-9 CASSFVGSPGDTQYF TGTGCCAGCAGCTTTGTGGGAAGCCCGGGAGATACGCAGTATTTT
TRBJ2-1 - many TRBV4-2 CASSQISGSSYNEQFF TGTGCCAGCAGCCAAATTAGCGGTAGCTCCTACAATGAGCAGTTCTTC
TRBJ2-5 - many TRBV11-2 CASSPQGVGQETQYF TGTGCCAGCAGCCCCCAGGGAGTTGGCCAAGAGACCCAGTACTTC
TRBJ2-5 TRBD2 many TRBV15 CATSGDGLAGETQYF TGTGCCACCAGCGGAGACGGACTAGCGGGAGAGACCCAGTACTTC
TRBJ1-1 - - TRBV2 CASSEPKMNTEAFF TGTGCCAGCAGTGAGCCTAAAATGAACACTGAAGCTTTCTTT
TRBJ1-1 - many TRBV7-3 CASSYLGGGPTEAFF TGTGCCAGCAGCTACCTTGGGGGGGGGCCCACTGAAGCTTTCTTT
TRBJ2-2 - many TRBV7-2 CASSPLGTPDTGELFF TGTGCCAGCAGTCCCCTTGGGACCCCGGACACCGGGGAGCTGTTTTTT
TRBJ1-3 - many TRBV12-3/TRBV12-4 CASSLRSGNTIYF TGTGCCAGCAGTTTACGGTCTGGAAACACCATATATTTT
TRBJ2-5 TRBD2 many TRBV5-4 CASSLRTSGEETQYF TGTGCCAGCAGCCTTCGGACTAGCGGGGAAGAGACCCAGTACTTC
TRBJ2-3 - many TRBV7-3 CASSSDGSSTDTQYF TGTGCCAGCAGCTCGGACGGCTCTAGCACAGATACGCAGTATTTT
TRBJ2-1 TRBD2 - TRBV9 CASSVGGGLAGGEQFF TGTGCCAGCAGCGTCGGAGGGGGACTAGCGGGAGGTGAGCAGTTCTTC
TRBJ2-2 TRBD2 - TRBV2 CASSGTSGGELFF TGTGCCAGCAGTGGGACTAGCGGCGGGGAGCTGTTTTTT
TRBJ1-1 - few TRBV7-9 CATESIYTEAFF TGTGCCACCGAGAGTATTTACACTGAAGCTTTCTTT
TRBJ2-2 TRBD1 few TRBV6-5 CASSSPQGARTGELFF TGTGCCAGCAGTTCCCCACAGGGGGCACGCACCGGGGAGCTGTTTTTT
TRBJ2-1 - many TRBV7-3 CASSSPTVQFF TGTGCCAGCAGCTCCCCGACAGTTCAGTTCTTC
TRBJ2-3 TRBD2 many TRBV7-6 CASSSRGESTDTQYF TGTGCCAGCAGCTCTCGGGGGGAGAGCACAGATACGCAGTATTTT
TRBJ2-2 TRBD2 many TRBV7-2 CASSLSGRHTGELFF TGTGCCAGCAGTCTTAGCGGGAGACACACCGGGGAGCTGTTTTTT
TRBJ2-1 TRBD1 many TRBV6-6 CASSLTGQLQGGEQFF TGTGCCAGCAGTTTGACGGGACAGTTACAAGGGGGTGAGCAGTTCTTC
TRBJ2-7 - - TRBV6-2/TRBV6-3 CANRGAGYEQYF TGTGCCAACAGAGGGGCGGGCTACGAGCAGTACTTC
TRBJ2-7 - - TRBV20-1 CSAQDPPLGEQYF TGCAGTGCACAGGACCCACCCCTTGGCGAGCAGTACTTC
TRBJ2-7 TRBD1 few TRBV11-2 CASSKRQGANLGEQYF TGTGCCAGCAGCAAAAGACAGGGGGCAAATCTCGGCGAGCAGTACTTC
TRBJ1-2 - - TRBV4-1 CASSQERTFYGYTF TGCGCCAGCAGCCAAGAACGGACCTTCTATGGCTACACCTTC
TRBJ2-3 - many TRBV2 CASVETSGVSTDTQYF TGTGCCAGCGTGGAGACGTCGGGGGTGAGCACAGATACGCAGTATTTT
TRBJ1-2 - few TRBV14 CASSPENRVYGYTF TGTGCCAGCAGCCCCGAGAACAGGGTCTATGGCTACACCTTC
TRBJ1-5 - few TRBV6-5 CASRTANQPQHF TGTGCCAGCAGGACGGCGAATCAGCCCCAGCATTTT
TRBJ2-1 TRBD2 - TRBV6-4 CASSDSGGGANEQFF TGTGCCAGCAGTGACTCAGGCGGGGGGGCAAATGAGCAGTTCTTC
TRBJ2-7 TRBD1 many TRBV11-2 CASSLQDRVVDEQYF TGTGCCAGCAGCCTTCAGGACAGGGTGGTCGACGAGCAGTACTTC
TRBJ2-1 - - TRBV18 CASTTLEGNEQFF TGTGCCAGCACCACGTTGGAGGGAAATGAGCAGTTCTTC
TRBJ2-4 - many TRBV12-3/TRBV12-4 CASSFYSKNIQYF TGTGCCAGCAGTTTTTACAGCAAAAACATTCAGTACTTC
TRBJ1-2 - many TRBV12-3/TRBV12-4 CASSLRGGYGYTF TGTGCCAGCAGTCTCAGGGGAGGATATGGCTACACCTTC
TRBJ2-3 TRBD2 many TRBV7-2 CASSLSGRTDTQYF TGTGCCAGCAGCCTTAGCGGGCGCACAGATACGCAGTATTTT
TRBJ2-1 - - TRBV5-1 CASIAGPKKGNEQFF TGCGCCAGCATCGCTGGACCTAAAAAAGGGAATGAGCAGTTCTTC
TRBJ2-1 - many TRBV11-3 CASSLEGGEQFF TGTGCCAGCAGCTTAGAGGGGGGTGAGCAGTTCTTC
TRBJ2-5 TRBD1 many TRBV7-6 CASSTGQGKETQYF TGTGCCAGCAGCACCGGACAGGGCAAAGAGACCCAGTACTTC
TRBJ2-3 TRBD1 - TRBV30 CAWRSTGGSWDTQYF TGTGCCTGGAGGAGCACAGGGGGGAGCTGGGATACGCAGTATTTT
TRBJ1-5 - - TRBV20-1 CSARVGVFQPQHF TGCAGTGCTAGAGTGGGAGTGTTTCAGCCCCAGCATTTT
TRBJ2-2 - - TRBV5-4 CASSFASKRYGELFF TGTGCCAGCAGCTTCGCGAGTAAGCGTTACGGGGAGCTGTTTTTT
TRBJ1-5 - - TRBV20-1 CSALIGGDSNQPQHF TGCAGTGCCCTTATCGGGGGAGATAGCAATCAGCCCCAGCATTTT
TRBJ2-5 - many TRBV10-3 CAIRGGLGETQYF TGTGCCATCAGGGGCGGCCTCGGGGAGACCCAGTACTTC
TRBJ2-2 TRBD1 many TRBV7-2 CASSTTGTGVGELFF TGTGCCAGCAGCACTACCGGGACAGGGGTCGGGGAGCTGTTTTTT
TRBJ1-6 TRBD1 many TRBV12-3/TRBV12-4 CASQFYRGQGSPLHF TGTGCCAGCCAATTTTACAGGGGACAAGGATCACCCCTCCACTTT